The clone carrying this T cell receptor beta chain came up a few times. Its target is unknown. The library targeted TCRbeta and was prepared with unique molecular identifiers. From the PCR reads, TCRdb called clonotypes with MiXCR, one entry per CDR3 protein. The data show about a million distinct CDR3 sequences, with around 30% seen just once and over 25% held by the top ten. The V end lost 7 bases, the J end lost 7 bases, and 20 bases lay between the germline ends. The length of the CDR3 is 14 residues. These data originate in a study of T-cell reconstitution after alpha-beta-depleted transplantation in children. Findings and caveats of the study: From newly produced T cells came most of the T-cell counts and diversity one year after transplant. Surviving recipient T cells and thymic progenitors accounted for the high day-60 TCRbeta diversity observed in some patients. Reportedly, only several hundred clones from non-depleted graft cells drove alpha-beta T-cell counts at about two months.

The TCR originated in a boy less than two years old who had a stem cell transplant for SCID, so the T cells may come from the graft donor. This rearrangement joins TRBV12-3 or TRBV12-4 to TRBJ2-7, with D perhaps assigned TRBD1 or TRBD2 (6 bases each). Material: PBMCs, mostly from graft donor cells, obtained 360 days after TCRalphabeta/CD19-depleted stem cell transplant. The CDR3 loop is CASTLGGRSGEQYF. The DNA for the CDR3 is TGTGCCAGCACCCTGGGGGGCAGGTCAGGGGAGCAGTACTTC.